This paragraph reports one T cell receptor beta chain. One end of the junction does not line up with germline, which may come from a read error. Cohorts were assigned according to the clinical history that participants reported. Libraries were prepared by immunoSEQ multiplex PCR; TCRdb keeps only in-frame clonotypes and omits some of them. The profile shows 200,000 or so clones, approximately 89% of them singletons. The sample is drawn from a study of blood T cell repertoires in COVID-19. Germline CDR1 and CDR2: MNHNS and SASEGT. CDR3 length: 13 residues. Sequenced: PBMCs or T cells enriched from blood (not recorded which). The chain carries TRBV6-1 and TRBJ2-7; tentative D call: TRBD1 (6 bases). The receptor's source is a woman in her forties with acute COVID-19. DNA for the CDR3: TGTGCCAGCAGGGAAGCCGAGGGGGACGAGCAGTACTTC. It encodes CASREAEGDEQYF.